This T cell receptor beta chain was documented in a study of control samples from healthy donors and cancer patients. CDR1 is SGHRS and CDR2 is YFSETQ in the germline V gene. Trimming left V 0 bases short and J 0 bases short, with 13 bases between. The CDR3 consists of 16 residues. Generated by immunoSEQ multiplex PCR, the TCRdb table keeps only in-frame clones and is missing some. Found here are 170,000 or so clones, 94% of them singletons; the top ten hold more than 1.1%. The sequence was collected from a woman between 18 and 29 years old in good health. Sample: blood. The genes are TRBV5-1 and TRBJ2-7, with no clear D. CDR3 residues: CASSLAVGLNSYEQYF. CDR3 in DNA: TGCGCCAGCAGCTTGGCCGTAGGGCTCAACTCCTACGAGCAGTACTTC.